The source of this T cell receptor (beta chain) is a study of T cells after yellow fever vaccination. This clonotype was counted between two and nine times. Per germline, CDR1 LNHDA and CDR2 SQIVND (reference sequence). This CDR3 spans 13 amino acids. V lost 5 bases to trimming and J lost 5 bases, with 13 bases between them. TCRdb fed the 5' RACE reads into MiXCR, producing one record per CDR3 protein. The sample includes 20,000 to 30,000 distinct CDR3 sequences, under 5.5% seen only once; the top ten take 12%. This receptor was obtained from a man between 25 and 39 years old who received the YFV17D yellow fever vaccine. The sample here was PBMCs, either bulk or a sorted T-cell subset (CD4+, CD8+, memory, or dextramer-sorted; not recorded which), taken 15 days after the yellow fever booster vaccination. The chain recombines TRBV19 with TRBJ2-7; tentatively, D is TRBD2 (6 bases). This chain's CDR3 is CASSPEGLDEQYF. The CDR3 nucleotides read TGTGCCAGTAGTCCCGAGGGACTTGACGAGCAGTACTTC.